These T cell receptor beta chains were read from a single sample in a study of cytomegalovirus exposure and HLA in healthy donors. Clones were read by immunoSEQ multiplex PCR, and TCRdb kept only the in-frame ones, dropping some. The table records some 120,000 clones, less than 80% of them present only once. The sample consisted of PBMCs. The receptor set was obtained from a woman in her twenties or thirties in good health and CMV-seronegative. Each CDR3 is given with its conserved first and last residue. Fields, in order: D gene, clone size, V gene, J gene, CDR3 DNA, CDR3 protein. The D gene is left open where the match is weak. Rows give clone size only sometimes, using once, few, many, or a class for an expanded clone.

TRBD1	-	TRBV6-5	TRBJ2-7	TGTGCCAGCAGTTACTCGGGACAGGGGGCCTACGAGCAGTACTTC	CASSYSGQGAYEQYF
-	-	TRBV7-8	TRBJ1-2	TGTGCCAGCAGCTACGGGCAGGGATATGGCTACACCTTC	CASSYGQGYGYTF
-	-	TRBV19	TRBJ1-4	TGTGCCAGTAGTCCGAATGGGGGGGTGAGTGAAAAACTGTTTTTT	CASSPNGGVSEKLFF
TRBD1	few	TRBV28	TRBJ2-5	TGTGCCAGCAGACCCGGGACAGCAGTGGAAGAGACCCAGTACTTC	CASRPGTAVEETQYF
TRBD1	-	TRBV6-5	TRBJ1-1	TGTGCCGCCGGAGGGACAGGGATCTTTGATGAAGCTTTCTTT	CAAGGTGIFDEAFF
TRBD2	-	TRBV10-1	TRBJ2-7	TGCGCCAGCAGTGAAGCTAGCGGGAGGGCCAAAGACGAGCAGTACTTC	CASSEASGRAKDEQYF
-	-	TRBV19	TRBJ2-7	TGTGCCAGTAGTGTCTCGCAGGGAATTTCTCCCCACGAGCAGTACTTC	CASSVSQGISPHEQYF
TRBD2	-	TRBV6-6	TRBJ2-7	TGTGCCAGCACCGTTACCGGGACTAGCGGTCACTACGAGCAGTACTTC	CASTVTGTSGHYEQYF
-	few	TRBV27	TRBJ1-5	TGTGCCAGCAGTCCGACTCAGGGCGGGGTTACCCCCCAGCATTTT	CASSPTQGGVTPQHF
TRBD2	-	TRBV6-1	TRBJ2-5	TGTGCCAGCAGTGAATTTTTTGTCCTAGCGGGAGGGAAGACCCAGTACTTC	CASSEFFVLAGGKTQYF
TRBD2	-	TRBV27	TRBJ2-1	TGTGCCAGCGGGCAGACTAGCCCCCCCTATTCTGAGCAGTTCTTC	CASGQTSPPYSEQFF
-	few	TRBV30	TRBJ1-1	TGTGCCTGGAGGATCTACAGGAGAGGCGCCACTGAAGCTTTCTTT	CAWRIYRRGATEAFF
-	-	TRBV19	TRBJ2-1	TGTGCCAGTAGTATCGGTCTAGCTGGGAATGAGCAGTTCTTC	CASSIGLAGNEQFF
TRBD1	-	TRBV6-1	TRBJ1-4	TGTGCCAGCAGTCGACAGGGGGCAACTAATGAAAAACTGTTTTTT	CASSRQGATNEKLFF
-	medium-sized	TRBV9	TRBJ2-6	TGTGCCAGCAGCGTTTTAGCGCCCCTCGTCCTGACTTTC	CASSVLAPLVLTF
-	-	TRBV9	TRBJ2-2	TGTGCCAGCAGCGTAGGAGGAGGGACCACCGGGGAGCTGTTTTTT	CASSVGGGTTGELFF
TRBD2	-	TRBV28	TRBJ2-1	TGTGCCAGCAGCATATCTAGCGGGAGGGCCCTGGGCAATGAGCAGTTCTTC	CASSISSGRALGNEQFF
TRBD1	-	TRBV9	TRBJ1-2	TGTGCCAGCAACAGGGGGAACTATGGCTACACCTTC	CASNRGNYGYTF
TRBD2	-	TRBV5-1	TRBJ2-7	TGCGCCAGCAGCCCCGGACTAGCGGGAGGGTCGGCCGAGCAGTACTTC	CASSPGLAGGSAEQYF
-	few	TRBV6-1	TRBJ2-2	TGTGCCAGCAGTGAAGCGCTAACCGGGGAGCTGTTTTTT	CASSEALTGELFF
TRBD1	-	TRBV11-2	TRBJ1-2	TGTGCCAGCAGCTTAGATCGGGTGGTGGGACAGGGGCGGACTAACTATGGCTACACCTTC	CASSLDRVVGQGRTNYGYTF
TRBD1	-	TRBV2	TRBJ1-1	TGTGCCAGCAGGACAGGGGGCTTGACTGAAGCTTTCTTT	CASRTGGLTEAFF
-	-	TRBV29-1	TRBJ1-2	TGCAGCGCCCGGGACACGGAATTTTCTACCTTC	CSARDTEFSTF